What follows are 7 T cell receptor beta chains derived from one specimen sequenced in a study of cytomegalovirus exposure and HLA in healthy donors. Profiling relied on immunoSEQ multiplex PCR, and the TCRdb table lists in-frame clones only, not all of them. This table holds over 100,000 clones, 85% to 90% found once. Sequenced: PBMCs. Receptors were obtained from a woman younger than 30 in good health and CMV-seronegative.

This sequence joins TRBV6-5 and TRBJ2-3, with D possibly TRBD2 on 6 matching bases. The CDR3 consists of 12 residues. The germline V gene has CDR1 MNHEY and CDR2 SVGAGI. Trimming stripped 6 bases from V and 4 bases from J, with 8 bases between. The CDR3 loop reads CASSPGADTQYF. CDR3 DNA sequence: TGTGCCAGCAGCCCGGGGGCAGATACGCAGTATTTT.

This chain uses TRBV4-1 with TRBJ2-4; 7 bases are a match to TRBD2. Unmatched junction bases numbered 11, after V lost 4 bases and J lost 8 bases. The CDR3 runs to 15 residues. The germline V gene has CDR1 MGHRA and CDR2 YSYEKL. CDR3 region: CASSPMGGVLDIQYF. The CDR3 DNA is TGCGCCAGCAGCCCCATGGGGGGGGTGTTGGACATTCAGTACTTC.

The CDR3 sequence is CASSLVGLANTGELFF. CDR3 sequence (DNA): TGTGCCAGCAGCTTAGTAGGTCTAGCGAACACCGGGGAGCTGTTTTTT. The genes are TRBV11-2 and TRBJ2-2; unclear D gene. CDR3 length equals 16 residues. The germline V and J ends were trimmed by 1 base and 0 bases, with 9 bases remaining between them. Germline-derived CDR1 and CDR2 are SGHAT and FQNNGV.

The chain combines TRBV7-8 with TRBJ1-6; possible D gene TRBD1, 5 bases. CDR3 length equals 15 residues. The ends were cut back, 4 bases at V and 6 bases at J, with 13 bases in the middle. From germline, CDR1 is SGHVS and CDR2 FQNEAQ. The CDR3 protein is CASSSGRDFNSPLHF. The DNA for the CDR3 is TGTGCCAGCAGCTCAGGACGGGACTTTAATTCACCCCTCCACTTT.

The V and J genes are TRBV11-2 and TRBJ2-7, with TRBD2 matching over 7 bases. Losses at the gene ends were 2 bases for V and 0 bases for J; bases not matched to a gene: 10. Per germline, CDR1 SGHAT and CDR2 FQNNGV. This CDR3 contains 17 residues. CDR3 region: CASSLIWVPGGSYEQYF. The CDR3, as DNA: TGTGCCAGCAGCTTAATCTGGGTACCGGGGGGCTCCTACGAGCAGTACTTC.

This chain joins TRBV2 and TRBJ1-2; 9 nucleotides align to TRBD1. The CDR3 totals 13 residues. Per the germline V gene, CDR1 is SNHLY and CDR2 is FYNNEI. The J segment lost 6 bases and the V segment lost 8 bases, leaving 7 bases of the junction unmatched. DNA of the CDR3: TGTGCCAGCCTGGGACAGGGTATGAATGGCTACACCTTC. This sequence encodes CASLGQGMNGYTF.

The CDR3 protein is CASSEDSYSPLHF. The CDR3 region has the DNA TGTGCCAGCAGTGAAGACAGTTATTCACCCCTCCACTTT. The chain has TRBV25-1 and TRBJ1-6; the D gene is possibly TRBD1 (5 bases). The CDR3 is 13 residues long. CDR1 MGHDK and CDR2 SYGVNS come from the germline V gene. V lost 2 bases to trimming and J lost 8 bases, with 7 bases between them.